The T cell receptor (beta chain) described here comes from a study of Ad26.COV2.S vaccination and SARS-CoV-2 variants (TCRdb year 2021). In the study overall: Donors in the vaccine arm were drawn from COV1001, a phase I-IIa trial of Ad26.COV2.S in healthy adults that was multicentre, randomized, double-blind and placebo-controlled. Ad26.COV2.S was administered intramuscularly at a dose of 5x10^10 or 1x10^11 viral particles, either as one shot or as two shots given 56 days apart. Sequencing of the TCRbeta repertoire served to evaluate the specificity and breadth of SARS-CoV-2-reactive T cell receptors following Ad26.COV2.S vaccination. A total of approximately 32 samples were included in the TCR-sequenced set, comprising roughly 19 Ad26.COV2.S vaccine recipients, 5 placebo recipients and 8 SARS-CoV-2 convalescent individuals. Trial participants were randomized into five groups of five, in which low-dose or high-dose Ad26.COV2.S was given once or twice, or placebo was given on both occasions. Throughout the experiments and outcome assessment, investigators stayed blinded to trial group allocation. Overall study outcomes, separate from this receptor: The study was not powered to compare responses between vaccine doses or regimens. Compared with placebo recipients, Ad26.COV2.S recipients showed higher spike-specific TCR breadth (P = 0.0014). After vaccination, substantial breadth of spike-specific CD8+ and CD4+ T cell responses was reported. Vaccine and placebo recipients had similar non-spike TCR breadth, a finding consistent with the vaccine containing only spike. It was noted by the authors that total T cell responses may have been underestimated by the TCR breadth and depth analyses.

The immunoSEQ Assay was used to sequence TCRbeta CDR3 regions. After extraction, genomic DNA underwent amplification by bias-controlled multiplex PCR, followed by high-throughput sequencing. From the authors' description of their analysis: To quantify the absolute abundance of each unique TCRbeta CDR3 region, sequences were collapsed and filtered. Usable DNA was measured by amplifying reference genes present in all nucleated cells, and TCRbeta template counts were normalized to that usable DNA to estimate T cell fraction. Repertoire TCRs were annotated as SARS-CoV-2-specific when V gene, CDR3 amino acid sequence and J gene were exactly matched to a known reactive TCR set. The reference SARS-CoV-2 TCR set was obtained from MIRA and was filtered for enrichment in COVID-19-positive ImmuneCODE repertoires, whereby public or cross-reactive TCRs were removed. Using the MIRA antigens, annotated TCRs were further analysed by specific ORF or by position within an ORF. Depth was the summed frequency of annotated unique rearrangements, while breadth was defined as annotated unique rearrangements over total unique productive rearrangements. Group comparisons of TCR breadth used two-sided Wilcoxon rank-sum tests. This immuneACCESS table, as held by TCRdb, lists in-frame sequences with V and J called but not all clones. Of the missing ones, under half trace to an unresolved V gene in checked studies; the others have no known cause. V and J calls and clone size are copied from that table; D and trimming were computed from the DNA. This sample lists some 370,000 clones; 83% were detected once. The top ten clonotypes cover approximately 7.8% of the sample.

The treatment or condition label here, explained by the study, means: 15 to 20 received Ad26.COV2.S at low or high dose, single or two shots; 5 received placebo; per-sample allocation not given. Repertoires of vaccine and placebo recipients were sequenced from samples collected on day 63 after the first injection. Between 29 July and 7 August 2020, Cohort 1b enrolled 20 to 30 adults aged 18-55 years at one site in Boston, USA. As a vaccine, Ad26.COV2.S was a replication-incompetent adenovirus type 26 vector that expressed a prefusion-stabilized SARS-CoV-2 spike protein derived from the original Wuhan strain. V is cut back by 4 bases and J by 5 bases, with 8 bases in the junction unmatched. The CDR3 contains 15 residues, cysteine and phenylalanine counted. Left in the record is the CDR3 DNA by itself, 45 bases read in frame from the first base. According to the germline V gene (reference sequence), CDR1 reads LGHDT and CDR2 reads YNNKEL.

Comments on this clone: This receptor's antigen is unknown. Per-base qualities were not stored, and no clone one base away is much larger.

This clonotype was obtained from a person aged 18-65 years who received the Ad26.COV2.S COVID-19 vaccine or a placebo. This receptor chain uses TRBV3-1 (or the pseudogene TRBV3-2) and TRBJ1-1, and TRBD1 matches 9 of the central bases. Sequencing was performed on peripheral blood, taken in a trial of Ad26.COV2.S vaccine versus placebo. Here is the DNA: TGTGCCAGCAGCCTACTCCCGGGACAGGGAACTGAAGCTTTCTTT. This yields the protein CASSLLPGQGTEAFF.